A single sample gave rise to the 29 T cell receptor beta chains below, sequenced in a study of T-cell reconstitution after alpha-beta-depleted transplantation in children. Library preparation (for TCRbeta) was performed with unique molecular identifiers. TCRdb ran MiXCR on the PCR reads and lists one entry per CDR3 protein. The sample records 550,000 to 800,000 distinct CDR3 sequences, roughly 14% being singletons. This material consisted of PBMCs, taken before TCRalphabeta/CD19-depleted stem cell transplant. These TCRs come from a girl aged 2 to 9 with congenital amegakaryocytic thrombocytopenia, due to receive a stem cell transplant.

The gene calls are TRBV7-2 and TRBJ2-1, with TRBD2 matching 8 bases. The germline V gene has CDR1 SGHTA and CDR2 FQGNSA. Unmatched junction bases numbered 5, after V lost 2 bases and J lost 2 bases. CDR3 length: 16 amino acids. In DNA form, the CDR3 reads TGTGCCAGCAGCTTATCGGTCGGGAGGGCCTACAATGAGCAGTTCTTC. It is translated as CASSLSVGRAYNEQFF.

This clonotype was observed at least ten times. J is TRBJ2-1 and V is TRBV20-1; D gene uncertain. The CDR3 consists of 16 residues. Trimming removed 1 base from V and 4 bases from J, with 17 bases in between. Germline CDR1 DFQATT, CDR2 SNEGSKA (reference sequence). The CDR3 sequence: CSARVGFADHYNEQFF. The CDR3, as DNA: TGCAGTGCTAGAGTGGGCTTCGCGGATCATTACAATGAGCAGTTCTTC.

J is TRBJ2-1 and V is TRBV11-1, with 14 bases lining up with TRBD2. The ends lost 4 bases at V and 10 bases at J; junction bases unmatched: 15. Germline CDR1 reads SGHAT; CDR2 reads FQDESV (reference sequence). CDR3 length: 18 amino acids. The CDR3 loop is CASSSGTSGRFLQWEQFF. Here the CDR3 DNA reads TGTGCCAGCAGCTCGGGGACTAGCGGGAGATTTCTACAATGGGAGCAGTTCTTC.

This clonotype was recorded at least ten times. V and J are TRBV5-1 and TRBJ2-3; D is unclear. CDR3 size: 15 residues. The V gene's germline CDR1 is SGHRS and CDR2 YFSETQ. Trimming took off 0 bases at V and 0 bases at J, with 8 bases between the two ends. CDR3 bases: TGCGCCAGCAGCTTGGCTACAGATAGCACAGATACGCAGTATTTT. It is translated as CASSLATDSTDTQYF. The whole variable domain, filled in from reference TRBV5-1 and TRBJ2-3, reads KAGVTQTPRYLIKTRGQQVTLSCSPISGHRSVSWYQQTPGQGLQFLFEYFSETQRNKGNFPGRFSGRQFSNSRSEMNVSTLELGDSALYLCASSLATDSTDTQYFGPGTRLTVL.

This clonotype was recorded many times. The DNA of the CDR3 is TGCAGTGCTAGAGCGATGGGGGCCAACGTCCTGACTTTC. Its protein is CSARAMGANVLTF. The chain has TRBV20-1 and TRBJ2-6; D gene uncertain. CDR1 is DFQATT, CDR2 SNEGSKA, per germline (reference sequence). V dropped 1 base and J dropped 4 bases, with 5 bases sitting between them. The CDR3 has 13 amino acids.

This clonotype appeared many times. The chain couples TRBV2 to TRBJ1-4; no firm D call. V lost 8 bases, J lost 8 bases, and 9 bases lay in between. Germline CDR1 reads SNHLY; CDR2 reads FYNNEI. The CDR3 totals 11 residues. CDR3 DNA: TGTGCCAGCCAGAGCTACGAAAAACTGTTTTTT. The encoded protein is CASQSYEKLFF.

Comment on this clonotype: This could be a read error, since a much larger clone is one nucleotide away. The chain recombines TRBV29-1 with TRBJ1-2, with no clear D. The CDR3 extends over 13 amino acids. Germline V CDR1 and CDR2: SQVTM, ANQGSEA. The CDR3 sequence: CSASDRANYGYPF. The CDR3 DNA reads TGCAGCGCCTCGGACCGAGCTAACTATGGCTACCCCTTC.

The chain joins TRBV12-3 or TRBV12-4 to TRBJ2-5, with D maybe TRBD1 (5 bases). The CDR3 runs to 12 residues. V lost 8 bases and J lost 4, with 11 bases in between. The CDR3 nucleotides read TGTGCCAGCGGACCGACAGTAGAGACCCAGTACTTC. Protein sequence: CASGPTVETQYF.

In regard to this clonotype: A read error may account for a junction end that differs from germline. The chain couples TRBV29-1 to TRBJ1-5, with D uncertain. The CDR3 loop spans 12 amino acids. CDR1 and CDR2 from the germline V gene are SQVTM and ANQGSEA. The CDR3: CSVEVPNQPQHF. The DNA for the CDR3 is TGCAGCGTAGAAGTCCCGAATCAGCCCCAGCATTTT.

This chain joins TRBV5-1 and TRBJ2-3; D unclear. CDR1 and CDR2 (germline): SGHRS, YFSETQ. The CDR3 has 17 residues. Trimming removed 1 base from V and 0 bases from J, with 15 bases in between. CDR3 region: CASSLSGRSSSTDTQYF. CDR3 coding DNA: TGCGCCAGCAGCTTGTCGGGCAGATCCTCTAGCACAGATACGCAGTATTTT.

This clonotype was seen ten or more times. In DNA, the CDR3 is TGTGCCATCAGTGGACTAGCGGGCTGGACGAACACCGGGGAGCTGTTTTTT. Protein sequence: CAISGLAGWTNTGELFF. This sequence joins TRBV10-3 and TRBJ2-2, with 10 bases matching TRBD2. The germline V gene encodes CDR1 ENHRY and CDR2 SYGVKD. J lost 0 bases, V lost 4 bases, and 5 bases had no gene match. The CDR3 is 17 residues long.

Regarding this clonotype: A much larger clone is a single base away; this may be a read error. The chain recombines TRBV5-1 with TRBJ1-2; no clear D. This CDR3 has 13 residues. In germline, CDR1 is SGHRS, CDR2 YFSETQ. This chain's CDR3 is CASSSGANNGYTF. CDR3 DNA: TGCGCCAGCAGCTCCGGAGCTAACAATGGCTACACCTTC.

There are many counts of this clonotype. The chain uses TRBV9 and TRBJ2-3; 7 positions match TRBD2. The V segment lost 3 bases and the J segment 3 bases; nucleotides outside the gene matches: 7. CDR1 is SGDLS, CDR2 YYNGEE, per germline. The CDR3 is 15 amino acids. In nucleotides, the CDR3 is TGTGCCAGCAGCGAGGACGCGGGGGTGACAGATACGCAGTATTTT. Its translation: CASSEDAGVTDTQYF.

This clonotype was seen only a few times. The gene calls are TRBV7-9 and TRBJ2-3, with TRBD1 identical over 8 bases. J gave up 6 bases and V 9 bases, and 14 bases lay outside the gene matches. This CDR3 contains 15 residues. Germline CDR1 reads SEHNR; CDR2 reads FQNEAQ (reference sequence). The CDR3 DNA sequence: TGTGCCAGTCCTGCTGGCAGGGGGCAGGACGATACGCAGTATTTT. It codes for CASPAGRGQDDTQYF. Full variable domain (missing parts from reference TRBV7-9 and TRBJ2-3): DTGVSQNPRHKITKRGQNVTFRCDPISEHNRLYWYRQTLGQGPEFLTYFQNEAQLEKSRLLSDRFSAERPKGSFSTLEIQRTEQGDSAMYLCASPAGRGQDDTQYFGPGTRLTVL.

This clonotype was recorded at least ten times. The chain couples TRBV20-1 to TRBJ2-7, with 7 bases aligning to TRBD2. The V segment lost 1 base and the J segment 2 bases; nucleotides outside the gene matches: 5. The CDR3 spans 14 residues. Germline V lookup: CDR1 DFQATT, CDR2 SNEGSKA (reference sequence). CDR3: CSARGGGSPYEQYF. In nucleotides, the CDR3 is TGCAGTGCTAGAGGGGGCGGGAGTCCCTACGAGCAGTACTTC.

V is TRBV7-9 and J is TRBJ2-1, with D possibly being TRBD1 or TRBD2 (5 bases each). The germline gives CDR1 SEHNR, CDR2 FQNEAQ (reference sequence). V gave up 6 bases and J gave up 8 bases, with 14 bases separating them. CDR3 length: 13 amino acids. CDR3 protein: CASRYRSEDEQFF. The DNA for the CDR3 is TGTGCCAGCAGATACAGGTCGGAGGATGAGCAGTTCTTC.

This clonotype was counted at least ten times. As DNA, the CDR3 is TGCGCCAGCAGCTTGGGGCACAGTATGGACACTGAAGCTTTCTTT. It encodes CASSLGHSMDTEAFF. The V and J genes are TRBV5-1 and TRBJ1-1, with D unclear. Germline CDR1 and CDR2: SGHRS and YFSETQ. V lost 0 bases to trimming and J lost 3 bases, with 12 bases between them. The CDR3 length is 15 residues.

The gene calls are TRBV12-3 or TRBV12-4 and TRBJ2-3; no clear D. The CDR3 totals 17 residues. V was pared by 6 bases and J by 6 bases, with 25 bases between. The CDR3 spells CASSRGRLPLPTDTQYF. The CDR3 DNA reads TGTGCCAGCAGCCGTGGGCGACTCCCACTGCCCACGGATACGCAGTATTTT.

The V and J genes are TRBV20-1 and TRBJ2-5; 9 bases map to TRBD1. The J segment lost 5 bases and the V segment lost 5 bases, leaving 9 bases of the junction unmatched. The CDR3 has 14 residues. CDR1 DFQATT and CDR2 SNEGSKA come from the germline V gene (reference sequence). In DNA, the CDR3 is TGCAGTGCTCTCCGGGACAGGGTCATGGAGACCCAGTACTTC. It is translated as CSALRDRVMETQYF.

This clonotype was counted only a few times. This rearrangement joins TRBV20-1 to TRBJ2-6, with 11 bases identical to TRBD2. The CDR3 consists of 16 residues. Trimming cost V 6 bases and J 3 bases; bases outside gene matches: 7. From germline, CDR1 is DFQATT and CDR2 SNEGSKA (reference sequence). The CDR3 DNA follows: TGCAGTGCCCTCACTAGCGGGAGTATTGGGGCCAACGTCCTGACTTTC. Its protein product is CSALTSGSIGANVLTF.

CDR3 DNA sequence: TGCAGTGCTTTACGCCAGGGCCAGGCCAACGTCCTGACTTTC. Translating it yields CSALRQGQANVLTF. The chain recombines TRBV20-1 with TRBJ2-6; tentative D call: TRBD1 (5 bases). The germline V gene has CDR1 DFQATT and CDR2 SNEGSKA (reference sequence). The CDR3 spans 14 residues. Deletions cut 5 bases from V and 6 bases from J, with 14 bases between.

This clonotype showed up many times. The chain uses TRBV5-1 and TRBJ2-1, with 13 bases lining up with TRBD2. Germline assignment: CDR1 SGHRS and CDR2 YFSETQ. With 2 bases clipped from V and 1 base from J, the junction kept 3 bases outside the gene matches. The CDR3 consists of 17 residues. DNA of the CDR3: TGCGCCAGCAGCTTATGGACTAGCGGGAGATCCTACAATGAGCAGTTCTTC. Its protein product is CASSLWTSGRSYNEQFF.

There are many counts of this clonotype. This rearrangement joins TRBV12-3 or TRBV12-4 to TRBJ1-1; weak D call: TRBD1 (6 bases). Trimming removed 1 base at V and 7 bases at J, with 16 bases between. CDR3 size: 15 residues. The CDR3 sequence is CASSLVIGGWNEAFF. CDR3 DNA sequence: TGTGCCAGCAGTTTAGTGATAGGGGGTTGGAATGAAGCTTTCTTT.

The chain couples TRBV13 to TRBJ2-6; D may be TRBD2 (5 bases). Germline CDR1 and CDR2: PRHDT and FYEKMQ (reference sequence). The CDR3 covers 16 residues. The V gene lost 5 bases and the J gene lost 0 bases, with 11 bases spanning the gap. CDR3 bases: TGTGCCAGCAGCCCGAGCGGCAACTCTGGGGCCAACGTCCTGACTTTC. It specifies CASSPSGNSGANVLTF.

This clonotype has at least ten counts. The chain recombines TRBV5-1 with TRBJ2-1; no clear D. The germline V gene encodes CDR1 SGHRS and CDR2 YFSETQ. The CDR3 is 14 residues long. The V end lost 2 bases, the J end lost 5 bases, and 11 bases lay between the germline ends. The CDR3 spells CASSFRGINNEQFF. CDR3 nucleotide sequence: TGCGCCAGCAGCTTCCGAGGCATCAACAATGAGCAGTTCTTC.

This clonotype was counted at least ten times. DNA for the CDR3: TGTGCCAGCAGTTACAATCCGGTACTCTTCCGGGACAGGGGGAATCAGCCCCAGCATTTT. Its translation: CASSYNPVLFRDRGNQPQHF. This chain uses TRBV6-2 or TRBV6-3 with TRBJ1-5; 11 bases align to TRBD1. Germline loops: CDR1 MNHEY, CDR2 SVGEGT. The CDR3 runs to 20 residues. V shed 2 bases, J shed 4 bases, and the junction held 16 bases outside the gene matches.

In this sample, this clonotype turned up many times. The CDR3 DNA sequence: TGCAGTGCTAGAAAAACGGACTCGGAGTACTTC. Encoded protein: CSARKTDSEYF. The J gene is TRBJ2-7, the V gene TRBV20-1; D might be TRBD2 (5 bases). The germline V and J ends were trimmed by 2 bases and 11 bases, with 13 bases remaining between them. The germline CDR1 and CDR2 sequences are DFQATT and SNEGSKA (reference sequence). The CDR3 length is 11 residues.

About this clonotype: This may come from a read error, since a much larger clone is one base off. The DNA for the CDR3 is TGTGCCAGCAGTTACACAGTGATAGCCAAAAACATTCAGTACTTC. It codes for CASSYTVIAKNIQYF. The rearrangement links TRBV28 to TRBJ2-4, with D unclear. This CDR3 spans 15 amino acids. Per the germline V gene, CDR1 is MDHEN and CDR2 is SYDVKM. The V and J ends lost 4 bases and 0 bases respectively, with 10 bases between them.

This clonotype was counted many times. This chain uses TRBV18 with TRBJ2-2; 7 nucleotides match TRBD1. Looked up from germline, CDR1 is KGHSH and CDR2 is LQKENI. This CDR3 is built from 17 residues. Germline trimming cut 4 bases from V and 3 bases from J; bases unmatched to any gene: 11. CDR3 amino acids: CASSRRQGPVDTGELFF. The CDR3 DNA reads TGTGCCAGCTCACGTCGACAGGGCCCAGTGGACACCGGGGAGCTGTTTTTT.